Following are 14 T cell receptor beta chains from one sample sequenced in a study of Ad26.COV2.S vaccination and SARS-CoV-2 variants. Treatment in this sample: 15 to 20 received Ad26.COV2.S at low or high dose, single or two shots; roughly five received placebo; per-sample allocation not given. Specimen acquisition occurred on day 63 following the initial vaccine or placebo injection. The method was immunoSEQ multiplex PCR; TCRdb's version includes in-frame clones alone and lacks a portion of them. Among 440,000 or so clones listed, about 89% were seen once. This material consisted of peripheral blood, taken in a trial of Ad26.COV2.S vaccine versus placebo. The receptors were sampled from a person between 18 and 65 years old who received the Ad26.COV2.S COVID-19 vaccine or a placebo.

The genes are TRBV7-9 and TRBJ2-6; D remains unclear. Germline assignment: CDR1 SEHNR and CDR2 FQNEAQ (reference sequence). The CDR3 sequence is 15 residues long. The V end was cut by 5 bases, the J end by 0 bases, with 8 bases between. The CDR3 DNA is TGTGCCAGCAGCGCCCATAACTCTGGGGCCAACGTCCTGACTTTC. Translating gives CASSAHNSGANVLTF.

The genes are TRBV9 and TRBJ1-5; D call uncertain. Germline V gives CDR1 SGDLS, CDR2 YYNGEE. There are 13 residues in the CDR3. The V end was cut by 1 base, the J end by 7 bases, with 9 bases between. The CDR3 region has the DNA TGTGCCAGCAGCGTATCGGGAAGGCAGCCCCAGCATTTT. Translated, it gives CASSVSGRQPQHF.

This clone was detected only once. The rearrangement joins TRBV19 to TRBJ1-6; 8 bases are shared with TRBD1. From germline, CDR1 is LNHDA and CDR2 SQIVND (reference sequence). CDR3 length: 15 residues. The junction had 9 bases not matched to a gene; V was cut back by 7 bases and J by 7 bases. The CDR3 sequence: CASTIMTGANSPLHF. The CDR3 DNA sequence: TGTGCCAGTACCATCATGACAGGGGCGAATTCACCCCTCCACTTT.

This chain connects TRBV6-1 to TRBJ2-2; TRBD2 is a possible D gene (5 bases). Germline loops: CDR1 MNHNS, CDR2 SASEGT. The length of the CDR3 is 17 residues. V lost 4 bases, J lost 5 bases, and 20 bases lay in between. CDR3 loop: CASSVPHGRPGTGELFF. The CDR3 DNA sequence: TGTGCCAGCAGTGTACCCCACGGACGGCCGGGGACCGGGGAGCTGTTTTTT.

This chain links TRBV20-1 with TRBJ2-7, with 9 bases matching TRBD1. The CDR3 sequence is 14 residues long. Germline loops: CDR1 DFQATT, CDR2 SNEGSKA (reference sequence). V gave up 3 bases and J gave up 2 bases; unmatched junction bases: 5. CDR3 nucleotide sequence: TGCAGTGCTAGTCGGACAGGGGTAGCCTACGAGCAGTACTTC. This encodes CSASRTGVAYEQYF.

The genes are TRBV10-3 and TRBJ1-1; D possibly corresponds to TRBD1 (6 bases). The germline V gene encodes CDR1 ENHRY and CDR2 SYGVKD. The V and J ends lost 6 bases and 1 base respectively, with 12 bases between them. The CDR3 is 14 residues long. The CDR3 DNA sequence: TGTGCCATCAGAAGGGGGGGAGAGAACACTGAAGCTTTCTTT. Its translation: CAIRRGGENTEAFF.

The chain is built from TRBV18 and TRBJ2-6, with TRBD1 as a possible D gene (6 bases). The V gene lost 3 bases and the J gene lost 0 bases, with 12 bases spanning the gap. Germline CDR1 KGHSH, CDR2 LQKENI. The CDR3 loop spans 17 amino acids. CDR3 sequence reads: CASSPLGAPSGANVLTF. CDR3 DNA sequence: TGTGCCAGCTCACCTTTGGGGGCTCCCTCTGGGGCCAACGTCCTGACTTTC.

The chain is built from TRBV7-3 and TRBJ1-2; 10 nucleotides align to TRBD1. J lost 6 bases, V lost 5 bases, and 6 bases had no gene match. The length of the CDR3 is 14 residues. Germline V lookup: CDR1 SGHTA, CDR2 FQGTGA. The CDR3 loop reads CASSPLGTGDGYTF. The DNA of the CDR3 is TGTGCCAGCAGCCCCTTGGGGACAGGGGATGGCTACACCTTC.

The chain recombines TRBV11-3 with TRBJ1-5; 8 nucleotides agree with TRBD1. The germline gives CDR1 SGHNT, CDR2 YENEEA. This CDR3 is 19 amino acids long. Trimming at V came to 5 bases and at J to 0 bases, leaving 15 bases not matched to a gene. The CDR3 loop is CASSTRTGRKGYSNQPQHF. The CDR3 DNA reads TGTGCCAGCAGCACCCGGACAGGGAGGAAGGGATATAGCAATCAGCCCCAGCATTTT.

The gene calls are TRBV6-6 and TRBJ2-7; D uncertain. In germline, CDR1 is MNHNY, CDR2 SVGAGI (reference sequence). Trimming removed 10 bases at V and 2 bases at J, with 12 bases between. The CDR3 length is 12 residues. In DNA form, the CDR3 reads TGTGCCAACTCCCGAGACGCCTACGAGCAGTACTTC. Translation gives CANSRDAYEQYF.

The chain couples TRBV10-3 to TRBJ1-2; 9 nucleotides line up with TRBD1. This CDR3 region has 15 residues. Germline trimming cut 7 bases from V and 7 bases from J; bases unmatched to any gene: 13. Germline CDR1 ENHRY, CDR2 SYGVKD. The CDR3 region is CAITGTGPPGGGYTF. The CDR3 DNA reads as TGTGCCATCACCGGGACAGGGCCCCCAGGGGGTGGCTACACCTTC.

The chain carries TRBV30 and TRBJ1-3, with TRBD1 matching over 7 bases. The germline CDR1 and CDR2 sequences are GTSNPN and SVGIG (reference sequence). Trimming cost V 5 bases and J 0 bases; bases outside gene matches: 1. The CDR3 spans 13 residues. The CDR3 DNA is TGTGCCTGGGACAGGGTCTCTGGAAACACCATATATTTT. Encoded protein: CAWDRVSGNTIYF.

CDR3 in DNA: TGTGCCAGCAGGCCCGGGACTAGCGGGGCCTACGAGCAGTACTTC. It encodes CASRPGTSGAYEQYF. This chain links TRBV6-5 with TRBJ2-7; the match to TRBD2 covers 13 bases. The CDR3 spans 15 residues. V was pared by 6 bases and J by 2 bases, with 4 bases of the junction left unmatched. CDR1 and CDR2 from the germline V gene are MNHEY and SVGAGI.

The chain uses TRBV28 and TRBJ2-7; 9 bases line up with TRBD1. From germline, CDR1 is MDHEN and CDR2 SYDVKM. The J segment lost 5 bases and the V segment lost 4 bases, leaving 6 bases of the junction unmatched. The CDR3 consists of 14 residues. For the CDR3, the DNA is TGTGCCAGCAGTTCACTATGGACAGGGGACGAGCAGTACTTC. Its translation: CASSSLWTGDEQYF.